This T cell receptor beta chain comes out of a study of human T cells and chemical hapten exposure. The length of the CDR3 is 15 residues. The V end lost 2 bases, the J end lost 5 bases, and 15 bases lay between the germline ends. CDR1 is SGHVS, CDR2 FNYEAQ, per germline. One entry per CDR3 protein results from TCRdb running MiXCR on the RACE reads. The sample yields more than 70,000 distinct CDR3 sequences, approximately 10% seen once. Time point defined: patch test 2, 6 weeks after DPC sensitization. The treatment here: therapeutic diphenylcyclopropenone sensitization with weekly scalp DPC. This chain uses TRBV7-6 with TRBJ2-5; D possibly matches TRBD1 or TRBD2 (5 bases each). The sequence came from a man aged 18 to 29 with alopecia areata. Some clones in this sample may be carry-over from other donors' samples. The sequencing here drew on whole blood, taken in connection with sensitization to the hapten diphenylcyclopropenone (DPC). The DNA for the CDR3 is TGTGCCAGCAGCTTATCTTGGGGGAATGCGGAGACCCAGTACTTC. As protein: CASSLSWGNAETQYF.